The T cell receptor (beta chain) under discussion was sequenced for a study of blood T cell repertoires in COVID-19. Study as a whole: Spain, Italy and the United States supplied samples that represented acute and convalescent COVID-19. Nucleic acid was either cDNA or gDNA, and it came from T cells, B-cell-depleted T cells, or PBMCs.

The CDR3 has 14 amino acids. Germline CDR1 SGHRS, CDR2 YFSETQ. After removal of 4 bases from V and 7 bases from J, the junction contained 7 bases not matched to a gene. Per the authors' pipeline: Quantification of nucleated cells was approximated via reference gene primer amplification. Only in-frame clones appear in the TCRdb table, and some are missing; sequencing was by immunoSEQ multiplex PCR. That table gives V, J and clone size, and the DNA gave D and trimming. This sample yields about 90,000 clones, of which 70% to 90% are seen a single time; 13% belongs to the top ten. Sequenced input: peripheral blood. The gene calls are TRBV5-1 and TRBJ1-2; 10 bases are a match to TRBD1. This receptor was identified in a human donor in a cohort sampled during active COVID-19. CDR3 region: CASSPGTGESGYTF. The CDR3, as DNA: TGCGCCAGCAGCCCAGGGACAGGGGAGAGTGGCTACACCTTC.